This T cell receptor (beta chain) was recorded in a study of blood T cell repertoires in COVID-19 (TCRdb year 2020). For the study in its entirety: Samples from collaborators originated in the United States, Italy and Spain and spanned both the acute and convalescent phases of COVID-19. The material from the prospective study consisted of cDNA or gDNA derived from T cells, B-cell-depleted T cells, or PBMCs. Deeply sampled blood TCRbeta repertoires from subjects exposed to, actively infected with, or recovered from COVID-19 were included in the dataset. The repertoires were released in a freely available public database intended as a resource for research on the immune response to SARS-CoV-2. Samples were obtained from the ongoing ImmuneRACE study (first 160 participants) and from 1,254 subjects provided by 6 global collaborators. The sample metadata nearly always contained a de-identified subject ID, COVID-19 status, age in years and sex. Where available, HLA class I and class II types were taken from metadata supplied by the sample provider and were not determined by assay-based typing.

Participants in the prospective study were aged roughly 18 to 100 years, lived in 20 to 30 United States geographic areas, and enrolled through a virtual design. In the prospective study, participants were assigned to cohorts based on the clinical history participants reported in a screening survey and a study questionnaire. For ImmuneRACE Cohort 3, a participant was defined as recovered based on two consecutive negative NP/OP PCR tests, clearance by a healthcare professional, or resolution of symptoms. Each participant in the prospective study had whole blood, serum and a nasopharyngeal or oropharyngeal swab collected by mobile phlebotomists. Additional blood draws and questionnaires over an approximately 2-month period could optionally be provided by prospective study participants. Blood samples from the prospective study were shipped frozen or at room temperature prior to DNA extraction. As concerns this clone: Its antigen is unknown. No base quality values were provided; no much bigger clone lies one nucleotide off.

Taken from cysteine to phenylalanine, the CDR3 has 18 residues. CDR3 DNA only is kept here, 54 bases in frame from base 1. The germline V gene provides CDR1 SGHTA and CDR2 FQGTGA. V is trimmed back by 0 bases and J by 5 bases, and the junction contains 12 bases that no gene match accounts for. On the study overall, not on this receptor specifically: Clinical and demographic metadata were provided uncurated, with the amount varying by source and participant.

TCRbeta CDR3 regions were amplified from genomic DNA by means of the immunoSEQ Assay, a bias-controlled multiplex PCR. On the authors' methods: The number of nucleated cells in each sample was estimated by amplification of reference gene primers within the assay. To quantify the absolute abundance of each unique TCRbeta CDR3 rearrangement, sequence reads were collapsed and filtered. For each sample, productive Simpson clonality was calculated as the square root of Simpson's diversity index across productive rearrangements. In TCRdb, the immuneACCESS table is reduced to in-frame sequences with V and J assigned. These tables do not hold every clone; where another copy was compared, an unresolved V gene accounts for under half, and the others remain unexplained. That table supplies the V and J calls and clone size; D and trimming were determined from the DNA. The sample records 250,000 or so clones, about 85% of which are singletons. The ten biggest clones cover less than 14% of the sample.

The rearranged segments are TRBV7-3 and TRBJ2-1, with TRBD2 matching 8 junction bases. The TCR comes from a man under 40 who had recovered from COVID-19. The sample consisted of PBMCs or T cells enriched from blood (not recorded which). Here is the DNA: TGTGCCAGCAGCTTAACTTCGATGGGTACTAGCGGAAACAATGAGCAGTTCTTC. Its translation reads: CASSLTSMGTSGNNEQFF. With all but the CDR3 taken from the reference TRBV7-3 and TRBJ2-1 genes, the full variable domain is: GAGVSQTPSNKVTEKGKYVELRCDPISGHTALYWYRQSLGQGPEFLIYFQGTGAADDSGLPNDRFFAVRPEGSVSTLKIQRTERGDSAVYLCASSLTSMGTSGNNEQFFGPGTRLTVL.